This entry lists 25 T cell receptor beta chains sequenced from one sample in a study of blood T cells in healthy people across ages. A second roughly 6 to 11 cycle PCR used barcoded and J-beta primers. Using its own MiXCR run on the 5' RACE reads, TCRdb lists one record per CDR3 protein. The data show about 1.6 million distinct CDR3 sequences, with roughly 32% seen just once and 11% held by the top ten. Sequencing was done on a sample of blood. These receptors were collected from a woman in her thirties in good health.

Only a few counts were recorded for this clonotype. The rearrangement links TRBV6-5 to TRBJ1-1; maybe TRBD1 (5 bases). CDR3 length: 14 residues. The germline gives CDR1 MNHEY, CDR2 SVGAGI. Between the trimmed V and J ends, which lost 4 bases and 3 bases, there was a span of 12 bases. The CDR3 nucleotides read TGTGCCAGCAGTTCTGCGCAGGGCCACACTGAAGCTTTCTTT. Translated: CASSSAQGHTEAFF.

This clonotype occurred a few times. The chain is built from TRBV27 and TRBJ1-2; D gene unclear. Germline V lookup: CDR1 MNHEY, CDR2 SMNVEV (reference sequence). V was trimmed by 3 bases and J by 0 bases, leaving 17 bases between them. This CDR3 is built from 17 residues. The CDR3 here is CASSFSLGRKANYGYTF. The CDR3 coding sequence is TGTGCCAGCAGTTTTTCGCTAGGACGGAAGGCTAACTATGGCTACACCTTC.

J is TRBJ2-3 and V is TRBV9, with TRBD2 matching 13 bases. Germline CDR1 SGDLS, CDR2 YYNGEE. This CDR3 has 16 amino acids. J lost 5 bases, V lost 2 bases, and 5 bases had no gene match. This CDR3 reads CASSVTSGRALDTQYF. For the CDR3, the DNA is TGTGCCAGCAGCGTTACTAGCGGGAGGGCCCTAGATACGCAGTATTTT.

This clonotype has more than one count but fewer than ten. The chain combines TRBV7-3 with TRBJ2-2, with 10 bases fitting TRBD1. The CDR3 is 15 residues long. J was trimmed by 3 bases and V by 2 bases; bases with no gene match: 0. CDR1 and CDR2 from the germline V gene are SGHTA and FQGTGA. CDR3 region: CASSLGTGDTGELFF. The CDR3 nucleotides read TGTGCCAGCAGCTTAGGGACAGGGGACACCGGGGAGCTGTTTTTT.

The rearrangement uses TRBV9 and TRBJ1-2; 7 positions match TRBD1. In germline, CDR1 is SGDLS, CDR2 YYNGEE. Trimming took 3 bases from V and 8 from J; bases not matched to a gene: 7. There are 13 residues in the CDR3. The CDR3 DNA follows: TGTGCCAGCAGCGCCGGCCAGGGGGGGGGCTACACCTTC. Translation: CASSAGQGGGYTF.

The J gene is TRBJ1-1, the V gene TRBV3-1; TRBD1 is a possible D gene (5 bases). V lost 2 bases, J lost 1 base, and 11 bases lay in between. Per germline, CDR1 LGHDT and CDR2 YNNKEL (reference sequence). This CDR3 has 15 residues. This chain's CDR3 is CASSQRGGRNTEAFF. Here the CDR3 DNA reads TGTGCCAGCAGCCAAAGGGGCGGGCGGAACACTGAAGCTTTCTTT.

The table lists this clonotype with a few counts. V gene TRBV9 combines with J gene TRBJ1-5; 11 bases are shared with TRBD1. CDR1 is SGDLS, CDR2 YYNGEE, per germline. Trimming took 3 bases from V and 4 from J; bases not matched to a gene: 6. This CDR3 has 16 amino acids. The CDR3 sequence: CASSDGTGGWNQPQHF. The CDR3 DNA sequence: TGTGCCAGCAGCGACGGGACAGGGGGATGGAATCAGCCCCAGCATTTT.

This clonotype was counted many times. The rearrangement uses TRBV29-1 and TRBJ2-3, with TRBD1 matching 8 bases. V shed 3 bases, J shed 5 bases, and the junction held 1 base outside the gene matches. The CDR3 consists of 12 residues. Germline values: CDR1 SQVTM, CDR2 ANQGSEA. The CDR3, as DNA: TGCAGCGTTGACAGGGGGCAAGATACGCAGTATTTT. Protein: CSVDRGQDTQYF.

The J gene is TRBJ2-1, the V gene TRBV7-9, with a possible D match to TRBD1 (6 bases). Germline CDR1 reads SEHNR; CDR2 reads FQNEAQ (reference sequence). This CDR3 comprises 17 residues. Trimming shortened V by 5 bases and J by 0 bases, and 17 bases separated the two germline ends. The CDR3 here is CASSLDRLRSSYNEQFF. DNA for the CDR3: TGTGCCAGCAGCCTAGACAGGCTTCGCAGCTCCTACAATGAGCAGTTCTTC. The entire variable domain, with the rest obtained from reference TRBV7-9 and TRBJ2-1, is as follows: DTGVSQNPRHKITKRGQNVTFRCDPISEHNRLYWYRQTLGQGPEFLTYFQNEAQLEKSRLLSDRFSAERPKGSFSTLEIQRTEQGDSAMYLCASSLDRLRSSYNEQFFGPGTRLTVL.

The chain is built from TRBV9 and TRBJ2-3; maybe TRBD2 (5 bases). V gave up 4 bases and J gave up 6 bases, with 21 bases separating them. Germline V CDR1 and CDR2: SGDLS, YYNGEE. CDR3 length: 16 amino acids. The CDR3 here is CASSPFREGSLDTQYF. DNA of the CDR3: TGTGCCAGCAGCCCTTTCCGGGAAGGCTCATTGGATACGCAGTATTTT.

This chain links TRBV27 with TRBJ2-7, with TRBD2 matching over 11 bases. There are 16 residues in the CDR3. V shed 5 bases, J shed 2 bases, and the junction held 8 bases outside the gene matches. Germline CDR1 and CDR2: MNHEY and SMNVEV (reference sequence). Written as DNA, the CDR3 is TGTGCCAGCAGTACAGGACTAGCGGGCCGACCCTACGAGCAGTACTTC. This gives the protein CASSTGLAGRPYEQYF.

The count of this clonotype is one. The chain carries TRBV3-1 and TRBJ1-2; no definite D call. The CDR3 covers 12 residues. The V and J ends lost 1 base and 6 bases respectively, with 6 bases between them. CDR1 and CDR2 from the germline V gene are LGHDT and YNNKEL (reference sequence). The CDR3 region is CASSQAQDGYTF. CDR3 DNA sequence: TGTGCCAGCAGCCAAGCCCAGGATGGCTACACCTTC.

The chain uses TRBV5-1 and TRBJ2-1, with D tentatively TRBD1 (5 bases). Germline V gene lookup returns CDR1 SGHRS and CDR2 YFSETQ. V was trimmed by 4 bases and J by 5 bases, leaving 16 bases between them. This CDR3 comprises 15 residues. CDR3 coding DNA: TGCGCCAGCAGCGCTGACAGACGAAGAAACAATGAGCAGTTCTTC. This codes for CASSADRRRNNEQFF.

The chain is built from TRBV20-1 and TRBJ2-7; D is possibly TRBD1 (6 bases). The germline V gene encodes CDR1 DFQATT and CDR2 SNEGSKA (reference sequence). Trimming removed 6 bases from V and 2 bases from J, with 17 bases in between. CDR3 length: 14 residues. In DNA, the CDR3 is TGCAGTGCCCCCTATCTGAGGACAGCCTACGAGCAGTACTTC. Translating gives CSAPYLRTAYEQYF.

At least ten counts were recorded for this clonotype. This chain connects TRBV29-1 to TRBJ1-1; D possibly corresponds to TRBD1 (6 bases). Trimming cost V 4 bases and J 3 bases, with 15 bases left between them. Germline assignment: CDR1 SQVTM and CDR2 ANQGSEA. The CDR3 sequence is 14 residues long. CDR3 DNA sequence: TGCAGCGTTGTCACGGGGGCGCGAGACACTGAAGCTTTCTTT. Protein sequence: CSVVTGARDTEAFF.

This clonotype appeared a few times. The gene calls are TRBV4-1 and TRBJ2-7, with TRBD2 matching 8 bases. The CDR3 is made up of 17 amino acids. CDR1 is MGHRA and CDR2 is YSYEKL in the germline V gene. Trimming took 1 base from V and 0 from J; bases not matched to a gene: 8. CDR3 bases: TGCGCCAGCAGCCAAGGACTAGCGAGAGGGTTCTCCTACGAGCAGTACTTC. Amino acid sequence: CASSQGLARGFSYEQYF.

This clonotype has only a few counts. The V gene is TRBV12-3 or TRBV12-4, the J gene TRBJ1-2, with a tentative D call TRBD1 (5 bases). The length of the CDR3 is 15 residues. V dropped 3 bases and J dropped 5 bases, with 16 bases sitting between them. DNA for the CDR3: TGTGCCAGCAGTTTCTGGTCAGGGTTATGGTATGGCTACACCTTC. Protein product: CASSFWSGLWYGYTF.

This clonotype occurred many times. The rearrangement uses TRBV20-1 and TRBJ1-1; D gene ambiguous. V was trimmed by 3 bases and J by 3 bases, leaving 8 bases between them. This CDR3 spans 12 amino acids. The germline V gene has CDR1 DFQATT and CDR2 SNEGSKA (reference sequence). Here the CDR3 reads CSARGGDTEAFF. Here the CDR3 DNA reads TGCAGTGCTAGGGGTGGGGACACTGAAGCTTTCTTT.

This chain connects TRBV10-1 to TRBJ1-2, with TRBD1 matching 9 bases. CDR3 size: 16 residues. Trimming at V came to 0 bases and at J to 8 bases, leaving 10 bases not matched to a gene. Germline assignment: CDR1 WNHNN and CDR2 SYGVQD (reference sequence). The DNA for the CDR3 is TGCGCCAGCAGTGAGTCTGTCGCACAGGGGGCTAGCGGCTACACCTTC. The encoded protein is CASSESVAQGASGYTF.

The chain uses TRBV7-2 and TRBJ1-1; D is undetermined. This CDR3 spans 13 amino acids. Germline assignment: CDR1 SGHTA and CDR2 FQGNSA. Trimming removed 6 bases at V and 4 bases at J, with 12 bases between. The CDR3, as DNA: TGTGCCAGCAGACTCGGGTCTTCCACTGAAGCTTTCTTT. Amino acid sequence: CASRLGSSTEAFF.

The J gene is TRBJ1-2, the V gene TRBV28; no clear D gene. Trimming removed 7 bases at V and 7 bases at J, with 13 bases between. This CDR3 has 12 amino acids. From germline, CDR1 is MDHEN and CDR2 SYDVKM. CDR3 DNA: TGTGCCAGCAAACCCCAGACGGGTGGCTACACCTTC. Protein sequence: CASKPQTGGYTF.

The rearrangement links TRBV7-6 to TRBJ2-2; 15 bases align to TRBD2. The germline gives CDR1 SGHVS, CDR2 FNYEAQ. The CDR3 length is 17 residues. Trimming took 4 bases from V and 7 from J; bases not matched to a gene: 7. CDR3 in DNA: TGTGCCAGCAGCTCGCGGACTAGCGGGGGGGCATTCGGGGAGCTGTTTTTT. Translation: CASSSRTSGGAFGELFF.

The chain carries TRBV10-3 and TRBJ2-5; no firm D call. Between the trimmed V and J ends, which lost 0 bases and 0 bases, there was a span of 5 bases. Per the germline V gene, CDR1 is ENHRY and CDR2 is SYGVKD. This CDR3 spans 14 amino acids. The CDR3 here is CAISESKYQETQYF. For the CDR3, the DNA is TGTGCCATCAGTGAGTCAAAGTACCAAGAGACCCAGTACTTC.

This chain joins TRBV5-1 and TRBJ2-3, with 7 positions matching TRBD1. This CDR3 is 14 amino acids long. Germline CDR1 and CDR2: SGHRS and YFSETQ. V shed 4 bases, J shed 4 bases, and the junction held 6 bases outside the gene matches. CDR3 loop: CASSPGTAADTQYF. CDR3 coding DNA: TGCGCCAGCAGCCCCGGGACAGCCGCAGATACGCAGTATTTT.

CDR3: CASSFPRGLGGTQYF. CDR3 nucleotides: TGCGCCAGCAGCTTCCCCCGAGGGCTGGGAGGGACCCAGTACTTC. The V and J genes are TRBV5-1 and TRBJ2-5, with D possibly being TRBD2 (6 bases). The CDR3 runs 15 residues. The germline gives CDR1 SGHRS, CDR2 YFSETQ. Trimming pared 2 bases from V and 7 bases from J, leaving 18 bases between. The full variable domain, completed using reference TRBV5-1 and TRBJ2-5, is KAGVTQTPRYLIKTRGQQVTLSCSPISGHRSVSWYQQTPGQGLQFLFEYFSETQRNKGNFPGRFSGRQFSNSRSEMNVSTLELGDSALYLCASSFPRGLGGTQYFGPGTRLLVL.